Listed here is a single TCR beta chain. Its antigen is undetermined. This sample is drawn from a study of cytomegalovirus exposure and HLA in healthy donors. The CDR3 runs 16 residues. CDR1 is MGHRA and CDR2 is YSYEKL in the germline V gene. The J segment lost 1 base and the V segment lost 3 bases, leaving 8 bases of the junction unmatched. PCR employed 60 Vbeta and 13 Jbeta primers. This table comes from immunoSEQ multiplex PCR, and its TCRdb copy is limited to in-frame clones, with some not included. The listing contains approximately 60,000 clones. Overall study results and limits: Most observed TCR sequences were rare, whereas some public TCRs were detected in many donors. Most CMV-associated TCR beta chains were later found to appear HLA-restricted. An ancestry cluster, one associated with Asian ancestry, reportedly showed fewer N-insertions than the approximately 650-donor mean in a later analysis. Immune exposure information available was restricted to CMV serostatus.

The sample consisted of PBMCs. V gene TRBV4-1 combines with J gene TRBJ2-7; TRBD1 matches 8 bases. The TCR was taken from a man aged 25-45 years in good health and CMV-seropositive. The CDR3 DNA is TGCGCCAGCAGCCAGACGCAGGGGGCTTCGTCCTACGAGCAGTACTTC. This gives the protein CASSQTQGASSYEQYF.